One sample yielded the 16 T cell receptor beta chains listed below, sequenced in a study of regulatory T cells in long-lasting Graves disease (dated by TCRdb to 2020 to 2023). What the time point label conveys for this sample: newly diagnosed GD, antithyroid drugs for less than 3 months. For both TCR sequencing and RNA sequencing, RNA was extracted from PBMCs in TRIzol. Receptors were amplified or captured by multiplex PCR. Sequenced on an Illumina HiSeq 4000. iRepertoire HTBI primers and Arm-PCR amplification of CDR3 regions were used to construct TCR beta libraries. TCRdb took the public reads, trimmed them with fastp at Q25, ran MiXCR for clone calling and kept in-frame beta chains. Rows are unified per CDR3 protein, each entry keeping the most common DNA and genes. This sample comprises 360,000 or so distinct CDR3 sequences, roughly 10% of them detected only once. Approximately 17% of the sample is in the top ten clones.

Separately, the same data were catalogued under a study of T cells in Graves' hyperthyroidism and ophthalmopathy.

The sequencing here drew on peripheral blood mononuclear cells (PBMCs), taken at new diagnosis, from a patient treated with antithyroid drugs. The receptor set was obtained from a young woman with Graves disease. Donor details come from another sample of the same person, matched by shared clones.

This clonotype was seen ten or more times. The chain employs TRBV4-1 and TRBJ2-5; 7 bases agree with TRBD2. The CDR3 length is 17 residues. CDR1 and CDR2 from the germline V gene are MGHRA and YSYEKL. Losses at the gene ends were 0 bases for V and 2 bases for J; bases not matched to a gene: 9. In DNA form, the CDR3 reads TGCGCCAGCAGCCAAGATCAAGTGGCGGGGGTACAAGAGACCCAGTACTTC. It encodes CASSQDQVAGVQETQYF.

The genes are TRBV4-3 and TRBJ1-2, with a tentative D call TRBD1 (5 bases). V was cut by 6 bases and J by 1 base, with 12 bases left in between. Germline assignment: CDR1 LGHNA and CDR2 YSLEER. There are 14 residues in the CDR3. The chain's CDR3 is CASRPWGGNYGYTF. DNA of the CDR3: TGCGCCAGCAGGCCCTGGGGGGGTAACTATGGCTACACCTTC.

This clonotype occurred many times. The chain carries TRBV28 and TRBJ1-5; no firm D call. The V and J ends lost 2 bases and 3 bases respectively, with 5 bases between them. Germline loops: CDR1 MDHEN, CDR2 SYDVKM. This CDR3 has 13 residues. For the CDR3, the DNA is TGTGCCAGCAGTTTAGACAACAATCAGCCCCAGCATTTT. This translates into CASSLDNNQPQHF.

J is TRBJ2-2 and V is TRBV19; TRBD1 aligns across 8 bases. The CDR3 sequence is 14 residues long. Per the germline V gene, CDR1 is LNHDA and CDR2 is SQIVND (reference sequence). The CDR3 sequence: CAGGAGGLTGELFF. Written as DNA, the CDR3 is TGTGCAGGAGGTGCAGGGGGCCTAACCGGGGAGCTGTTTTTT.

This clonotype was picked up a small number of times. This chain links TRBV19 with TRBJ1-5; D gene ambiguous. Between the trimmed V and J ends, which lost 8 bases and 7 bases, there was a span of 21 bases. CDR3 length equals 15 residues. From germline, CDR1 is LNHDA and CDR2 SQIVND (reference sequence). The CDR3 sequence: CASYPSGGILQPQHF. The CDR3 coding sequence is TGTGCCAGTTACCCCTCTGGAGGGATTTTACAGCCCCAGCATTTT.

This clonotype was recorded at least ten times. The chain recombines TRBV20-1 with TRBJ2-2, with 7 bases fitting TRBD2. The V gene end was trimmed by 0 bases and the J gene end by 6 bases; junction bases not matched to a gene: 10. The CDR3 covers 16 residues. Germline V gene lookup returns CDR1 DFQATT and CDR2 SNEGSKA (reference sequence). The CDR3 coding sequence is TGCAGTGCTAGAGATGGGAGGGAGGGCCTCCCCGGGGAGCTGTTTTTT. It translates to CSARDGREGLPGELFF.

This clonotype was picked up many times. CDR3 residues: CSARVGKYNFGGGYGYTF. In DNA, the CDR3 is TGCAGTGCTAGAGTGGGAAAGTACAATTTTGGAGGGGGCTATGGCTACACCTTC. The rearrangement links TRBV20-1 to TRBJ1-2; a possible D gene is TRBD1 (6 bases). V was pared by 1 base and J by 4 bases, with 25 bases between. The CDR3 has 18 amino acids. CDR1 is DFQATT, CDR2 SNEGSKA, per germline (reference sequence).

The J gene is TRBJ2-1, the V gene TRBV13; 8 bases map to TRBD2. Per the germline V gene, CDR1 is PRHDT and CDR2 is FYEKMQ (reference sequence). The length of the CDR3 is 16 residues. V lost 7 bases to trimming and J lost 4 bases; unmatched junction nucleotides: 12. In DNA, the CDR3 is TGTGCCAGCACCTCTTTAGCGGGGAAGGTGTACAATGAGCAGTTCTTC. Its protein is CASTSLAGKVYNEQFF.

V is TRBV2 and J is TRBJ1-2; the D gene is possibly TRBD1 (6 bases). The V end was cut by 7 bases, the J end by 3 bases, with 12 bases between. The CDR3 is 13 residues long. Germline CDR1 reads SNHLY; CDR2 reads FYNNEI. This CDR3 reads CASKPGADYGYTF. The CDR3 nucleotides read TGTGCCAGCAAACCGGGGGCGGACTATGGCTACACCTTC.

V usage is TRBV20-1 and J usage is TRBJ2-3; TRBD1 is a possible D gene (6 bases). The CDR3 length is 16 residues. Germline CDR1 DFQATT, CDR2 SNEGSKA (reference sequence). The ends were cut back, 0 bases at V and 4 bases at J, with 17 bases in the middle. CDR3 bases: TGCAGTGCTAGAGATGTGGCAGGGGTGGGGGCAGATACGCAGTATTTT. This encodes CSARDVAGVGADTQYF.

The chain is built from TRBV20-1 and TRBJ2-5; TRBD2 matches 9 bases. Germline-derived CDR1 and CDR2 are DFQATT and SNEGSKA (reference sequence). V shed 3 bases and J 3 bases; nucleotides not matched to a gene: 11. The CDR3 extends over 16 amino acids. The CDR3 sequence is CSARSPRREGKETQYF. CDR3 DNA: TGCAGTGCTAGGAGCCCGAGGCGGGAGGGAAAAGAGACCCAGTACTTC.

This clonotype was detected only a few times. The chain combines TRBV20-1 with TRBJ2-7; perhaps TRBD1 as D (6 bases). The CDR3 is 13 amino acids. Germline CDR1 DFQATT, CDR2 SNEGSKA (reference sequence). V gave up 1 base and J gave up 9 bases, with 16 bases separating them. The DNA for the CDR3 is TGCAGTGCTAGAGCGGGGACATCCACGGGGCAGTACGTC. Protein product: CSARAGTSTGQYV.

This clonotype was found many times. The V call is TRBV27, the J call TRBJ2-4, with TRBD2 matching over 14 bases. V was pared by 5 bases and J by 7 bases, with 10 bases of the junction left unmatched. Germline-derived CDR1 and CDR2 are MNHEY and SMNVEV (reference sequence). The CDR3 totals 17 residues. The CDR3 DNA reads as TGTGCCAGCAGTCCACTCGGGACTAGCGGGAGTGGGAACATTCAGTACTTC. Translating it yields CASSPLGTSGSGNIQYF.

This clonotype was observed at least ten times. The chain carries TRBV28 and TRBJ2-3, with 8 bases that match TRBD1. The CDR3 consists of 15 residues. Germline V gives CDR1 MDHEN, CDR2 SYDVKM. V was clipped by 5 bases and J by 4 bases; unmatched bases: 8. This chain's CDR3 is CASSSPGGVSDTQYF. The CDR3 DNA reads TGTGCCAGCAGTAGTCCAGGGGGCGTTTCAGATACGCAGTATTTT.

V gene TRBV12-3 or TRBV12-4 combines with J gene TRBJ2-4; D is ambiguous. This CDR3 is 16 amino acids long. Trimming took off 6 bases at V and 8 bases at J, with 23 bases between the two ends. The CDR3 DNA reads TGTGCCAGCAGCAACGAGGTCCGAAATAGTGGGGACATTCAGTACTTC. Translated, it gives CASSNEVRNSGDIQYF.

The chain carries TRBV12-3 or TRBV12-4 and TRBJ1-3; no firm D call. V lost 10 bases, J lost 0 bases, and 10 bases lay in between. The CDR3 contains 13 residues. DNA for the CDR3: TGTGCCACCACCAGGAGCTCTGGAAACACCATATATTTT. Residues: CATTRSSGNTIYF.